These 13 T cell receptor beta chains were sequenced from one sample in a study of beta chain features in type 1 diabetes. Since all of the isolated RNA was reverse transcribed, expressed TCRB transcripts were what got sequenced. Sequenced by immunoSEQ multiplex PCR; TCRdb stores in-frame clones only, minus some. This table has over 100,000 clones, around 17% appearing once. Study-wide results and limits: There was a moderate but significant shortening of TCRB CDR3s in all four CD4+ subsets of Type 1 diabetes patients.

Their antigen targets remain unknown. What was sequenced was central memory CD4+ T cells from blood. Receptors originate from a man between 25 and 39 years old with type 1 diabetes.

This chain joins TRBV19 and TRBJ1-2; 8 bases are a match to TRBD1. Per the germline V gene, CDR1 is LNHDA and CDR2 is SQIVND (reference sequence). The CDR3 length is 14 residues. V shed 7 bases and J 3 bases; nucleotides not matched to a gene: 7. CDR3 region: CASNSDRGYYGYTF. The CDR3 DNA follows: TGTGCCAGTAACTCTGACAGGGGCTACTATGGCTACACCTTC.

The V call is TRBV25-1, the J call TRBJ2-7, with D hard to call. The CDR3 contains 12 residues. V shed 5 bases and J shed 0 bases, with 5 bases lying between them. Germline-derived CDR1 and CDR2 are MGHDK and SYGVNS. The CDR3 DNA reads as TGTGCCAGCAGTTCCAGCTCCTACGAGCAGTACTTC. Its protein product is CASSSSSYEQYF.

At least ten counts were recorded for this clone. The V and J genes are TRBV5-4 and TRBJ2-4; D not resolved. This CDR3 is 13 amino acids long. The ends were cut back, 7 bases at V and 8 bases at J, with 16 bases in the middle. In germline, CDR1 is SGHNT, CDR2 YYREEE (reference sequence). The CDR3 sequence is CASQDPKGDIQYF. The CDR3 coding sequence is TGTGCCAGCCAGGACCCGAAGGGTGACATTCAGTACTTC.

This clone appeared many times. The J gene is TRBJ2-7, the V gene TRBV6-6; either TRBD1 or TRBD2 may fit D (6 bases each). Germline assignment: CDR1 MNHNY and CDR2 SVGAGI (reference sequence). This CDR3 spans 13 amino acids. Trimming removed 7 bases from V and 7 bases from J, with 17 bases in between. CDR3 sequence (DNA): TGTGCCAGCAAGGACAGTGGAGGGCGGGAGCAGTACTTC. It codes for CASKDSGGREQYF.

J is TRBJ2-5 and V is TRBV6-5; perhaps TRBD1 as D (6 bases). The germline gives CDR1 MNHEY, CDR2 SVGAGI. This CDR3 contains 14 residues. Trimming stripped 6 bases from V and 2 bases from J, with 13 bases between. The CDR3 spells CASRRSDRQETQYF. CDR3 sequence (DNA): TGTGCCAGCAGAAGGTCGGACAGACAAGAGACCCAGTACTTC.

This clone was detected a few times. The J gene is TRBJ1-2, the V gene TRBV30, with TRBD1 matching 10 bases. Germline CDR1 reads GTSNPN; CDR2 reads SVGIG (reference sequence). The CDR3 totals 14 residues. After removal of 1 base from V and 11 bases from J, the junction contained 10 bases not matched to a gene. The CDR3 DNA follows: TGTGCCTGGAGTGCAGGGGCGGGACAGGGGATTTACACCTTC. It codes for CAWSAGAGQGIYTF. The complete variable domain, with remaining parts taken from reference TRBV30 and TRBJ1-2, reads SQTIHQWPATLVQPVGSPLSLECTVEGTSNPNLYWYRQAAGRGLQLLFYSVGIGQISSEVPQNLSASRPQDRQFILSSKKLLLSDSGFYLCAWSAGAGQGIYTFGSGTRLTVV.

This chain uses TRBV6-5 with TRBJ1-2; perhaps TRBD1 as D (6 bases). The CDR3 is made up of 14 amino acids. Germline V gene sequence: CDR1 MNHEY, CDR2 SVGAGI. Deletions cut 5 bases from V and 6 bases from J, with 16 bases between. CDR3 in amino acids: CASSRADRYHGYTF. CDR3 sequence (DNA): TGTGCCAGCAGTAGAGCCGACAGGTACCATGGCTACACCTTC.

The CDR3 region is CASSKAGLCGDEQFF. As DNA, the CDR3 is TGTGCCAGCAGCAAAGCGGGTTTGTGTGGTGATGAGCAGTTCTTC. The gene calls are TRBV21-1 and TRBJ2-1. TRBV21-1 represents a pseudogene. The CDR3 is made up of 15 amino acids.

This clone has just a few counts. V usage is TRBV29-1 and J usage is TRBJ1-3; perhaps TRBD1 as D (5 bases). The germline V gene encodes CDR1 SQVTM and CDR2 ANQGSEA. The germline V and J ends were trimmed by 7 bases and 3 bases, with 19 bases remaining between them. There are 15 residues in the CDR3. The CDR3 bases are TGCAGCGCTCGTACCGGGACGGGCAATGGAAACACCATATATTTT. Translation: CSARTGTGNGNTIYF.

The chain uses TRBV7-2 and TRBJ1-4, with 8 positions matching TRBD1. This CDR3 spans 15 amino acids. After removal of 5 bases from V and 5 bases from J, the junction contained 7 bases not matched to a gene. Germline-derived CDR1 and CDR2 are SGHTA and FQGNSA. CDR3 DNA sequence: TGTGCCAGCAGCCTAGGACAGGGATGGAATGAAAAACTGTTTTTT. This sequence encodes CASSLGQGWNEKLFF.

The V and J genes are TRBV2 and TRBJ1-1; D unclear. CDR3 length equals 12 residues. The germline V and J ends were trimmed by 6 bases and 4 bases, with 9 bases remaining between them. Germline CDR1 is SNHLY and CDR2 is FYNNEI. CDR3 region: CASRGSGTEAFF. The CDR3 nucleotides read TGTGCCAGCAGGGGGTCGGGCACTGAAGCTTTCTTT. Looking up the rest from reference TRBV2 and TRBJ1-1 gives the full variable domain: EPEVTQTPSHQVTQMGQEVILRCVPISNHLYFYWYRQILGQKVEFLVSFYNNEISEKSEIFDDQFSVERPDGSNFTLKIRSTKLEDSAMYFCASRGSGTEAFFGQGTRLTVV.

The chain recombines TRBV7-2 with TRBJ2-2; no clear D. Germline V CDR1 and CDR2: SGHTA, FQGNSA. This CDR3 has 13 residues. V gave up 5 bases and J gave up 2 bases, with 6 bases separating them. CDR3 region: CASSEINTGELFF. In DNA form, the CDR3 reads TGTGCCAGCAGCGAGATTAACACCGGGGAGCTGTTTTTT.

This clone was seen only a few times. The chain links TRBV29-1 to TRBJ2-1; possibly TRBD1 for D (6 bases). V shed 1 base and J shed 5 bases, with 21 bases lying between them. Germline V gives CDR1 SQVTM, CDR2 ANQGSEA. This CDR3 is 17 amino acids long. CDR3 sequence reads: CSVEVRQGIGSHNEQFF. DNA of the CDR3: TGCAGCGTTGAAGTACGTCAGGGGATAGGATCACACAATGAGCAGTTCTTC.